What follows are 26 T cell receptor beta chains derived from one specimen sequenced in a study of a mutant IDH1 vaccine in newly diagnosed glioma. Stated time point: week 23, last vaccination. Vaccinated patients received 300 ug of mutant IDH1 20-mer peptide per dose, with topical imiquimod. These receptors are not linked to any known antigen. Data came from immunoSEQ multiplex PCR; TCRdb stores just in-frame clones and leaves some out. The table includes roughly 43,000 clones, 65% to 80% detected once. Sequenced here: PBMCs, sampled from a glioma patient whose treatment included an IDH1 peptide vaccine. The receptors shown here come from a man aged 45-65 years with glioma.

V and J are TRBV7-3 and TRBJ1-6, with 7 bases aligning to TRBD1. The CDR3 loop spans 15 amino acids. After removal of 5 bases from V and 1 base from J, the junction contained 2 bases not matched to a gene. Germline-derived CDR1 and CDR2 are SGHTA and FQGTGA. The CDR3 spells CASSKQGSYNSPLHF. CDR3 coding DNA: TGTGCCAGCAGCAAACAGGGGTCCTATAATTCACCCCTCCACTTT.

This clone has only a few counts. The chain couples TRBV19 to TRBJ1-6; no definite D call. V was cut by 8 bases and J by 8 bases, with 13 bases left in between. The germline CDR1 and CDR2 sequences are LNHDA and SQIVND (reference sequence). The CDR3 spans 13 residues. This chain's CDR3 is CASAEFGDSPLHF. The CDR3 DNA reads TGTGCCAGTGCCGAATTCGGGGATTCACCCCTCCACTTT.

CDR3 DNA: TGTGCCAGCAGCTTCAACCGGAACACTGAAGCTTTCTTT. Amino acids: CASSFNRNTEAFF. This rearrangement joins TRBV7-8 to TRBJ1-1; D uncertain. This CDR3 has 13 amino acids. CDR1 and CDR2 (germline): SGHVS, FQNEAQ. V lost 3 bases, J lost 1 base, and 6 bases lay in between. The complete variable domain, with remaining parts taken from reference TRBV7-8 and TRBJ1-1, reads GAGVSQSPRYKVAKRGQDVALRCDPISGHVSLFWYQQALGQGPEFLTYFQNEAQLDKSGLPSDRFFAERPEGSVSTLKIQRTQQEDSAVYLCASSFNRNTEAFFGQGTRLTVV.

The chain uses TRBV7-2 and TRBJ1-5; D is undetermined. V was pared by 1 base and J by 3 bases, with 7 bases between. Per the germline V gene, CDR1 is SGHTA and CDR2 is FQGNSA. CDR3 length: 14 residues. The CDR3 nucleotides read TGTGCCAGCAGCTTAGAAAAATACAATCAGCCCCAGCATTTT. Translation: CASSLEKYNQPQHF.

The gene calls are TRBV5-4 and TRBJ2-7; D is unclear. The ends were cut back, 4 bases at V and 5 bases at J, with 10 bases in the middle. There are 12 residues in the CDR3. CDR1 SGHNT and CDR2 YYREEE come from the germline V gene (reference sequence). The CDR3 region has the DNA TGTGCCAGCAGCCCGGATGGGCACGAGCAGTACTTC. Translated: CASSPDGHEQYF.

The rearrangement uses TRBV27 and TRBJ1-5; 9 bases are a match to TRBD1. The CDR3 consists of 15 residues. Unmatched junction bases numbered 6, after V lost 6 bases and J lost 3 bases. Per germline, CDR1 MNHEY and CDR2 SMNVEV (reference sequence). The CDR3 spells CASRPGTGLNQPQHF. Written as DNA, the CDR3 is TGTGCCAGCAGACCCGGGACAGGGCTCAATCAGCCCCAGCATTTT.

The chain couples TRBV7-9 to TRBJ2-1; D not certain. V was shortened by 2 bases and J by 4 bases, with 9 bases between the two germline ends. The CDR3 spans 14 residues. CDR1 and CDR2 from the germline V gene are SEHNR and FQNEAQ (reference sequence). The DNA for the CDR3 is TGTGCCAGCAGCTTAAATTCGGAATACAATGAGCAGTTCTTC. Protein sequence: CASSLNSEYNEQFF. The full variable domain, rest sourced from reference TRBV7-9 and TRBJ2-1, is DTGVSQNPRHKITKRGQNVTFRCDPISEHNRLYWYRQTLGQGPEFLTYFQNEAQLEKSRLLSDRFSAERPKGSFSTLEIQRTEQGDSAMYLCASSLNSEYNEQFFGPGTRLTVL.

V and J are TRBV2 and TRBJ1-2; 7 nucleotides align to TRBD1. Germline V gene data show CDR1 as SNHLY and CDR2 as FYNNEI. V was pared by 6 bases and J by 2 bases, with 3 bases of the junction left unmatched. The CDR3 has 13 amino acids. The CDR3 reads CASRRGQNYGYTF. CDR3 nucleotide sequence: TGTGCCAGCAGGCGGGGACAGAACTATGGCTACACCTTC.

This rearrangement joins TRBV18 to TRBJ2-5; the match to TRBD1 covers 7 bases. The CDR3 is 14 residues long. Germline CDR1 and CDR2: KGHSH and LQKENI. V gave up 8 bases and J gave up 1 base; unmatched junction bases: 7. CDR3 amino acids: CASQSGQSQETQYF. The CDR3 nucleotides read TGTGCCAGCCAGTCGGGACAGAGCCAAGAGACCCAGTACTTC.

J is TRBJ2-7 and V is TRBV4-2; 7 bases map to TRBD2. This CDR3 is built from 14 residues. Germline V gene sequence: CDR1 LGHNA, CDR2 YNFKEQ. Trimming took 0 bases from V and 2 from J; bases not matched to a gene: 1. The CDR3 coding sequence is TGTGCCAGCAGCCAAGAACTAGCGACCTACGAGCAGTACTTC. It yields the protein CASSQELATYEQYF.

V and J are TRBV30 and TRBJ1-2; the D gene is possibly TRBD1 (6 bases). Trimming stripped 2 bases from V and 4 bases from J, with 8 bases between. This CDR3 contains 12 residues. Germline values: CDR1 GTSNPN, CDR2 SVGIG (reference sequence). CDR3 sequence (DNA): TGTGCCTGGAGTCCAGGGGTCTATGGCTACACCTTC. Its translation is CAWSPGVYGYTF.

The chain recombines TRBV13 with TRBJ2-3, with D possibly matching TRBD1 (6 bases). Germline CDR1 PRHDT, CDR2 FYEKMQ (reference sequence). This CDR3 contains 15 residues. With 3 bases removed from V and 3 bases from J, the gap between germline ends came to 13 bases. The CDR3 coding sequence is TGTGCCAGCAGCTTTGTCCAGGGGAAGACAGATACGCAGTATTTT. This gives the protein CASSFVQGKTDTQYF. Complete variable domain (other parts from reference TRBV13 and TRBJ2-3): AAGVIQSPRHLIKEKRETATLKCYPIPRHDTVYWYQQGPGQDPQFLISFYEKMQSDKGSIPDRFSAQQFSDYHSELNMSSLELGDSALYFCASSFVQGKTDTQYFGPGTRLTVL.

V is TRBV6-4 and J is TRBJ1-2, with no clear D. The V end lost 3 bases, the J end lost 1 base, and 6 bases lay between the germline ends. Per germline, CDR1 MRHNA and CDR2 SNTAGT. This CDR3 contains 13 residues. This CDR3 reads CASSEGSNYGYTF. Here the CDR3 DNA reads TGTGCCAGCAGTGAGGGCAGTAACTATGGCTACACCTTC.

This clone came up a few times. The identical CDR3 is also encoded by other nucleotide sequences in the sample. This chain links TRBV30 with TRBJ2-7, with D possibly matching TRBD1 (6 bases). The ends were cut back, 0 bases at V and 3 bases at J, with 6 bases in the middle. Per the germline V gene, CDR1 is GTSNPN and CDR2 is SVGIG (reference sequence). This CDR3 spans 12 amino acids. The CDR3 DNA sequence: TGTGCCTGGAGTGTAGGGGGCTACGAGCAGTACTTC. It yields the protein CAWSVGGYEQYF.

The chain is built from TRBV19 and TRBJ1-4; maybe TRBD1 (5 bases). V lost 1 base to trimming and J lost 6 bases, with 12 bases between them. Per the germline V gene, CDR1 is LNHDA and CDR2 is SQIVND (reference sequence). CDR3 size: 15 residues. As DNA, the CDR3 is TGTGCCAGTAGTATAGGTGGGACCGGGGATGAAAAACTGTTTTTT. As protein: CASSIGGTGDEKLFF.

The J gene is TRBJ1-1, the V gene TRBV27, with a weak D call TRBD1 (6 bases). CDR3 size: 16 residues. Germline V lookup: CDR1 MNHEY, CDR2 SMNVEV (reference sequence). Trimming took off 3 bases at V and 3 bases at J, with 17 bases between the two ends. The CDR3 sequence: CASSLTPGELDTEAFF. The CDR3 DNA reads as TGTGCCAGCAGTTTGACACCAGGGGAGTTGGACACTGAAGCTTTCTTT.

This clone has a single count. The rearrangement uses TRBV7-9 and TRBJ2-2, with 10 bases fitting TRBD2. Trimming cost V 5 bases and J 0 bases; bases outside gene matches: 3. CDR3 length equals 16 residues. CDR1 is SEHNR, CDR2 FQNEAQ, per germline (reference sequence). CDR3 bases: TGTGCCAGCAGCCCCGGGACTAGCGCGAACACCGGGGAGCTGTTTTTT. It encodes CASSPGTSANTGELFF.

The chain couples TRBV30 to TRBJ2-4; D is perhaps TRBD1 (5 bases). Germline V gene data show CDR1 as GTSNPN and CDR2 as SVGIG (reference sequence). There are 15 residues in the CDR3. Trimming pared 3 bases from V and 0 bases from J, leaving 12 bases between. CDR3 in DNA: TGTGCCTGGAGGGATCTGGACACAGCCAAAAACATTCAGTACTTC. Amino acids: CAWRDLDTAKNIQYF.

CDR3 region: CASSLGTVNTEAFF. As DNA, the CDR3 is TGCGCCAGCAGCTTGGGGACAGTGAACACTGAAGCTTTCTTT. The chain couples TRBV5-1 to TRBJ1-1, with D perhaps matching TRBD1 (6 bases). The CDR3 contains 14 residues. Trimming shortened V by 0 bases and J by 0 bases, and 6 bases separated the two germline ends. Germline values: CDR1 SGHRS, CDR2 YFSETQ.

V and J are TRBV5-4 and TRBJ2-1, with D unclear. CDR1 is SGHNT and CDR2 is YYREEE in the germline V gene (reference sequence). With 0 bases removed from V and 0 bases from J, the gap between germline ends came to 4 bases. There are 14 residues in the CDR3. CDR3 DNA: TGTGCCAGCAGCTTGGGGAGCTCCTACAATGAGCAGTTCTTC. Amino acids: CASSLGSSYNEQFF.

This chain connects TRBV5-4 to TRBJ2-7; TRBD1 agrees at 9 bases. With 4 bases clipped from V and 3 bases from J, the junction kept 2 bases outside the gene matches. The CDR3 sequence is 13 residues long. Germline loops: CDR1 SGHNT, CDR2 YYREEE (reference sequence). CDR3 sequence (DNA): TGTGCCAGCAGCCGGACAGGGGACTACGAGCAGTACTTC. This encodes CASSRTGDYEQYF.

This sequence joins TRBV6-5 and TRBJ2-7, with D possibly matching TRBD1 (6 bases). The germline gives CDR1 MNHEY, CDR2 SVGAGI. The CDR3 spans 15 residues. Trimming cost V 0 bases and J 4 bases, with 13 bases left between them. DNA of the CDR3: TGTGCCAGCAGTTACTCGGACAGTCGTATGTACGAGCAGTACTTC. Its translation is CASSYSDSRMYEQYF.

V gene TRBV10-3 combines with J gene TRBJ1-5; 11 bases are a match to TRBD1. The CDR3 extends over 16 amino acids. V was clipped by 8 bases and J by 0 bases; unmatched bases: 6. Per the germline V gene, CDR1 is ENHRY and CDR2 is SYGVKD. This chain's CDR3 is CAIGGTGGDSNQPQHF. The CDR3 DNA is TGTGCCATCGGGGGGACAGGGGGGGATAGCAATCAGCCCCAGCATTTT.

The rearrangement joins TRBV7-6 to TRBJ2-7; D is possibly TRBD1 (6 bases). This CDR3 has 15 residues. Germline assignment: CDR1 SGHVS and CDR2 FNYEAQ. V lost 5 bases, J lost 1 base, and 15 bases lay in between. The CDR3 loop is CASSQWAGDSYEQYF. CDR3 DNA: TGTGCCAGCAGCCAATGGGCAGGGGATTCCTACGAGCAGTACTTC.

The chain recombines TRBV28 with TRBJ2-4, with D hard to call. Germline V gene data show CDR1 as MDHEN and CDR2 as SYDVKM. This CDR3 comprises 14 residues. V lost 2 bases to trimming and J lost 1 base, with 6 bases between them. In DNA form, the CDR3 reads TGTGCCAGCAGTTTAGCAGAGGCCAAAAACATTCAGTACTTC. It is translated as CASSLAEAKNIQYF.

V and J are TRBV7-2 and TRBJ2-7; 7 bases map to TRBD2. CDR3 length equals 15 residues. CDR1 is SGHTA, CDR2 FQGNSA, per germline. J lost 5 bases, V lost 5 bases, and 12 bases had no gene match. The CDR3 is CASSKLPGGYHEQYF. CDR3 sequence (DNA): TGTGCCAGCAGCAAACTACCCGGGGGGTACCACGAGCAGTACTTC.